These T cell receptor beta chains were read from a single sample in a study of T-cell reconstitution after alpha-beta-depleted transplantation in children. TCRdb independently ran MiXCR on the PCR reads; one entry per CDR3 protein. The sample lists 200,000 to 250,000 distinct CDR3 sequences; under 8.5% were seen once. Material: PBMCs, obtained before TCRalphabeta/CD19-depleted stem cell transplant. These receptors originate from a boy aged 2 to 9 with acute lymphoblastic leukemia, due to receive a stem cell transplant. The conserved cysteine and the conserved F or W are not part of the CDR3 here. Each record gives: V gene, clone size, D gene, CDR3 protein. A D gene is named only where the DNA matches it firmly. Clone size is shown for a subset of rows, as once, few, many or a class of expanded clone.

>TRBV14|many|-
ASSSDWIKQF
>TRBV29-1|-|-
GVVGVLGEY
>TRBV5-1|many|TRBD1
ASSPRTGVKDTQY
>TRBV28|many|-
ASRPTGIRNEQY
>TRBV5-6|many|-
ASSLGGFADTQY
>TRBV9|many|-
ASSGHNYGYT
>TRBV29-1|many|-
SVATHNEQF
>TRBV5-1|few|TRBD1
ASSLVRTGGDFGLSETQY
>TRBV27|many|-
ASSLGRPSEQF
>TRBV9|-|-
ASSGQVYT
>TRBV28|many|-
ASSTSDTEAF
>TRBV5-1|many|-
ASRIQATNEKLF
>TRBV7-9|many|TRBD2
ASIPSGEETQY
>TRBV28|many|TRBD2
ASSETSGTYEQY
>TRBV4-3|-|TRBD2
ASSQDRGDLYEQY
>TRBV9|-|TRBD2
ASSPEGRGVISDTQY
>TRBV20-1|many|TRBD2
SASLADFTDTQY
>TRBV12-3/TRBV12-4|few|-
ASSITGNTEAF
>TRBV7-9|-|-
ASSLTSLTEAF
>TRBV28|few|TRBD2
ASSSPIAGGPHEQF
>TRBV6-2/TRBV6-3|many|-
ASSPPSIFRPYEQY
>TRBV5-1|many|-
ASSLVTLGPGGANVLT
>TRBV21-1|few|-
ASSKVKRVGAYEQY
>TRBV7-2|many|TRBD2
ASSLGAGALQGTQY
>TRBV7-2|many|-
ASSSEAADTQY
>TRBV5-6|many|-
ASSRGRRADTQY
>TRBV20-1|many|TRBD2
SVGGLASGADTQY
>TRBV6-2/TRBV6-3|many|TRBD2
ASGLAGTDTQY
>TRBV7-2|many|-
ASSLDSGGDYGYT
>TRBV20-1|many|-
SARNAGGSYEQY
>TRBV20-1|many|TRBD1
SASRTGPLGDEAF
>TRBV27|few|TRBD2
ASSQIVFPLTAGGTNEQF
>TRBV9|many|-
ASSVKDTDGYT
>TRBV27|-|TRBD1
ASSLRQGFPINGYT
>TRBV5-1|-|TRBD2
ASSSGTSAYNEQF
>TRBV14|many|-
ASSQVYGHEKLF
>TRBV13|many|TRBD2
ASSSASGGVETQY
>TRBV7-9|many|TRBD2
ASSNPTSSSYNEQF
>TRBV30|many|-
AWITTGDTQY
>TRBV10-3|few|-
AISESKQSYEQY
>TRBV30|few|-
AWSRQDGDTQY
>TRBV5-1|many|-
ASSATLASSTGELF
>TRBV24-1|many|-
ATSDPARAYEQY